The rows below give T cell receptor beta chains drawn from one sample of a study of T cell responses to AZD1222 COVID-19 vaccine. Sequencing was performed with immunoSEQ multiplex PCR; in TCRdb, only in-frame clones are kept and a portion is missing. The sample has roughly 160,000 clones; approximately 90% are singletons. Material: peripheral blood, obtained 28 days after the second AZD1222 dose. The receptors were sampled from an adult who received the AZD1222 COVID-19 vaccine. The CDR3 runs from the conserved cysteine through the conserved F or W. The D gene is left open where the match is weak. Rows give clone size only sometimes, using once, few, many, or a class for an expanded clone.

J	D	V	size	length	CDR3	DNA
TRBJ1-1	-	TRBV5-6	-	14	CASSLAPGNTEAFF	TGTGCCAGCAGCTTGGCCCCGGGGAACACTGAAGCTTTCTTT
TRBJ1-1	-	TRBV18	-	13	CASTGGTNTEAFF	TGTGCCAGTACCGGGGGCACGAACACTGAAGCTTTCTTT
TRBJ1-1	-	TRBV27	-	17	CASSLILLRDKNTEAFF	TGTGCCAGCAGTTTGATCCTTCTTCGGGACAAAAACACTGAAGCTTTCTTT
TRBJ1-1	-	TRBV2	-	13	CASSTGMNTEAFF	TGTGCCAGCAGCACAGGGATGAACACTGAAGCTTTCTTT
TRBJ2-1	TRBD1	TRBV9	-	14	CASSVGTGWAEQFF	TGTGCCAGCAGCGTTGGGACAGGTTGGGCTGAGCAGTTCTTC
TRBJ1-2	-	TRBV18	-	16	CASSPLWDGGPYGYTF	TGTGCCAGCTCACCCTTATGGGACGGAGGGCCCTATGGCTACACCTTC
TRBJ2-3	TRBD2	TRBV7-9	-	16	CASSVGTSGRRDTQYF	TGTGCCAGCAGCGTGGGGACTAGCGGGAGGAGGGATACGCAGTATTTT
TRBJ2-1	-	TRBV9	few	15	CASSATGSSYNEQFF	TGTGCCAGCAGCGCAACAGGGAGCTCCTACAATGAGCAGTTCTTC
TRBJ1-2	TRBD1	TRBV5-5	-	14	CASSLAGTGYGYTF	TGTGCCAGCAGCTTGGCCGGGACAGGGTATGGCTACACCTTC
TRBJ1-3	TRBD1	TRBV28	-	15	CASSSTGGSGNTIYF	TGTGCCAGCAGTTCAACAGGGGGATCTGGAAACACCATATATTTT
TRBJ2-5	-	TRBV28	-	13	CASGGSRRETQYF	TGTGCCAGTGGGGGGAGTCGGCGTGAGACCCAGTACTTC
TRBJ1-6	-	TRBV4-2	-	16	CASSQEGAAANSPLHF	TGTGCCAGCAGCCAAGAGGGGGCTGCGGCCAATTCACCCCTCCACTTT
TRBJ1-2	-	TRBV4-2	-	16	CASSQDILPGVDGYTF	TGTGCCAGCAGCCAAGATATTCTGCCGGGAGTAGATGGCTACACCTTC
TRBJ1-5	TRBD1	TRBV6-1	-	16	CASSVGQGLRNQPQHF	TGTGCCAGCAGTGTTGGACAGGGATTACGGAATCAGCCCCAGCATTTT
TRBJ2-5	-	TRBV5-5	-	15	CASSNLPGVGETQYF	TGTGCCAGCAGCAACCTCCCAGGGGTCGGAGAGACCCAGTACTTC